This T cell receptor beta chain was captured by sequencing in a study of blood T cells in healthy people across ages. A second PCR of 7 to 11 cycles used a sample-barcoded 5' primer and a J-beta primer mix. TCRdb re-called the 5' RACE reads with MiXCR, one entry per CDR3 protein. The sample carries 850,000 to 1,000,000 distinct CDR3 sequences, roughly 43% recorded once. Study-level points and caveats: Estimates based on one million T cells were treated as lower bounds.

This clonotype came up a few times. The antigen is unknown. V gave up 6 bases and J gave up 4 bases, with 13 bases separating them. Germline V gives CDR1 DFQATT, CDR2 SNEGSKA (reference sequence). The CDR3 is 12 residues long. Sequencing input: blood. This rearrangement joins TRBV20-1 to TRBJ2-7, with D possibly matching TRBD1 (6 bases). This receptor was obtained from a man aged 30-40 years in good health. The CDR3 DNA is TGCAGTGCGACAGGCGACAGGTACGAGCAGTACTTC. It codes for CSATGDRYEQYF.